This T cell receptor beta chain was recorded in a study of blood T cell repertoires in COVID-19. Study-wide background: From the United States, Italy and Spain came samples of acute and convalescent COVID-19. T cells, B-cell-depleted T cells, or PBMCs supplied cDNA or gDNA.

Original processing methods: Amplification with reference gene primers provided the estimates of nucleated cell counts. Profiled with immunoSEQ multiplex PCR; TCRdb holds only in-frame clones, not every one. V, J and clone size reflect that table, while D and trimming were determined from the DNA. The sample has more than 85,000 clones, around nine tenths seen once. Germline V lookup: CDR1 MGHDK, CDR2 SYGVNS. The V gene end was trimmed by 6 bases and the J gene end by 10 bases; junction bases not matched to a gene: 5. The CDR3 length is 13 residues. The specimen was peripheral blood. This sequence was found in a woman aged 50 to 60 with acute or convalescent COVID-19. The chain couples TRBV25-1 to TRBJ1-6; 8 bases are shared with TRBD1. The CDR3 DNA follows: TGTGCCAGCAGGGGGACAGGTTACTCACCCCTCCACTTT. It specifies CASRGTGYSPLHF.